The entry below gives a single T cell receptor beta chain sequence along with its context. RNA served as the template for amplifying TCR beta CDR3 regions. HTBI primers served in a first-round RT-PCR, which a second-round multiplex PCR followed. Each CDR3 protein is one row after TCRdb ran MiXCR on the multiplex PCR reads. The data hold 200,000 to 250,000 distinct CDR3 sequences, with around 30% observed a single time. Trimming pared 2 bases from V and 2 bases from J, leaving 13 bases between. The CDR3 has 15 amino acids. This entry comes from a study of Graves' ophthalmopathy and Graves' hyperthyroidism.

The rearrangement joins TRBV12-3 or TRBV12-4 to TRBJ2-7; TRBD2 is a possible D gene (6 bases). What was sequenced was peripheral blood. This TCR was recovered from a man aged 45-65 years with Graves' ophthalmopathy. Here the CDR3 reads CASSLSIADTYEQYF. CDR3 bases: TGTGCCAGCAGTTTAAGTATAGCGGATACCTACGAGCAGTACTTC.